The source of this T cell receptor (beta chain) is a study of T-cell memory formation after mild COVID-19. Overall study: Largely donor-specific sequence clusters came from two donors.

This clonotype was detected only a few times. The CDR3 has 15 amino acids. V lost 5 bases, J lost 2 bases, and 5 bases stayed unmatched. MiXCR, applied by TCRdb to the 5' RACE reads, yields one record per CDR3 protein. The top ten clones hold roughly 5.3% of a sample with about 130,000 distinct CDR3 sequences, 15% to 20% of them seen once. Sequenced input: PBMCs or a T cell subset sorted from them (not recorded which). The TCR comes from a man younger than 35 who had mild COVID-19 (a few samples of this study predate the infection). Cell type and time point are not known. The genes are TRBV12-3 or TRBV12-4 and TRBJ1-5; 8 nucleotides agree with TRBD1. The CDR3 here is CASSRQGAGNQPQHF. The CDR3 region has the DNA TGTGCCAGCAGTCGTCAGGGGGCGGGCAATCAGCCCCAGCATTTT.